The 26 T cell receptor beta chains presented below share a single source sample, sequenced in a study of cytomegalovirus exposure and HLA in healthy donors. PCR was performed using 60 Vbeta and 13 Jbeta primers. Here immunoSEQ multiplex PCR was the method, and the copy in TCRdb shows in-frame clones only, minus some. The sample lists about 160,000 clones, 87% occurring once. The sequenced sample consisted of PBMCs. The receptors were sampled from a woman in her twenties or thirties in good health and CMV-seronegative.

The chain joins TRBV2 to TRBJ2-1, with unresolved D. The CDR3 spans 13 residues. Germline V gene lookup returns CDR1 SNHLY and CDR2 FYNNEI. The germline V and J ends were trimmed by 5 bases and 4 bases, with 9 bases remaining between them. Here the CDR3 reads CASSLSQYNEQFF. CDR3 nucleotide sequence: TGTGCCAGCAGTCTCTCACAATACAATGAGCAGTTCTTC.

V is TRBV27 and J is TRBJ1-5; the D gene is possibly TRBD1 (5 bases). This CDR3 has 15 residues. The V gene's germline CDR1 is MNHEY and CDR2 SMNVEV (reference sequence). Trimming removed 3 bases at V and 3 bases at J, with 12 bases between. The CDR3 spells CASSFGQGNNQPQHF. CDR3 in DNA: TGTGCCAGCAGTTTCGGGCAGGGAAACAATCAGCCCCAGCATTTT.

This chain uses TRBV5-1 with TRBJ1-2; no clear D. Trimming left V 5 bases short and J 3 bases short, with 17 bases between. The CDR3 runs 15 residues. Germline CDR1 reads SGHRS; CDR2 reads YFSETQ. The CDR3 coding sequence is TGCGCCAGCAGGACACCAGCGGATGGGGACTATGGCTACACCTTC. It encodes CASRTPADGDYGYTF.

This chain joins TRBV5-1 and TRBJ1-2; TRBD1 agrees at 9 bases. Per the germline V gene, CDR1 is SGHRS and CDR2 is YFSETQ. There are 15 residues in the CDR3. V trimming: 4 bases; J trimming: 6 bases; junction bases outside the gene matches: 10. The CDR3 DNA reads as TGCGCCAGCAGCGGCCGGGACAGGGATGTAAATGGCTACACCTTC. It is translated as CASSGRDRDVNGYTF.

CDR3 DNA sequence: TGTGCCAGCAGCTTAGAAGCGGGAGAGCAGTACTTC. Its translation is CASSLEAGEQYF. The genes are TRBV11-2 and TRBJ2-7; 7 bases are shared with TRBD2. The CDR3 runs to 12 residues. Trimming removed 0 bases from V and 7 bases from J; junction bases left unmatched: 0. Germline V gene sequence: CDR1 SGHAT, CDR2 FQNNGV.

CDR3 sequence (DNA): TGTGCCACCAGCAGGGGGGTGGGACTAAAAGAGACCCAGTACTTC. It translates to CATSRGVGLKETQYF. This chain connects TRBV15 to TRBJ2-5; 7 positions match TRBD2. Trimming removed 3 bases from V and 3 bases from J; junction bases left unmatched: 7. The V gene's germline CDR1 is LNHNV and CDR2 YYDKDF (reference sequence). The CDR3 runs to 15 residues.

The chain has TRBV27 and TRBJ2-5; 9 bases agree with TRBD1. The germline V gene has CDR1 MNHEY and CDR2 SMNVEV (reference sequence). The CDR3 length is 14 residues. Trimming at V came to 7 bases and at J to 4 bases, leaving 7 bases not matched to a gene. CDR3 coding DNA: TGTGCCAGCAAGGACAGGGGTGTTAGAGAGACCCAGTACTTC. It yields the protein CASKDRGVRETQYF.

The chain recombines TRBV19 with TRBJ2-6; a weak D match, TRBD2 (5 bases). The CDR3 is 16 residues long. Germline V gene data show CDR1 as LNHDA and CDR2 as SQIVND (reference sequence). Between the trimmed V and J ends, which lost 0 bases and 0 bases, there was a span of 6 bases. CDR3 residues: CASSIDGISGANVLTF. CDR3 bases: TGTGCCAGTAGTATAGACGGGATCTCTGGGGCCAACGTCCTGACTTTC.

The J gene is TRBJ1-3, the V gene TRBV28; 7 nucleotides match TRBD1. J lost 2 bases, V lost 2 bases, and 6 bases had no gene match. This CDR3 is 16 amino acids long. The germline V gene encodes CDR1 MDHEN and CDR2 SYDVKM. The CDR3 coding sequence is TGTGCCAGCAGTTTAGACCCAGGGGGAGCTGGAAACACCATATATTTT. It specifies CASSLDPGGAGNTIYF.

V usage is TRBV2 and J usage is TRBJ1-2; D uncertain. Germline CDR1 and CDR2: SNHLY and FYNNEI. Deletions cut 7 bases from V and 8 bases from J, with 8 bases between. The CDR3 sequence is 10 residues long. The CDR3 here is CASKWAGYTF. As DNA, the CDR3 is TGTGCCAGCAAATGGGCAGGCTACACCTTC. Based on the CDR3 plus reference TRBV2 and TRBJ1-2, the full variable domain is EPEVTQTPSHQVTQMGQEVILRCVPISNHLYFYWYRQILGQKVEFLVSFYNNEISEKSEIFDDQFSVERPDGSNFTLKIRSTKLEDSAMYFCASKWAGYTFGSGTRLTVV.

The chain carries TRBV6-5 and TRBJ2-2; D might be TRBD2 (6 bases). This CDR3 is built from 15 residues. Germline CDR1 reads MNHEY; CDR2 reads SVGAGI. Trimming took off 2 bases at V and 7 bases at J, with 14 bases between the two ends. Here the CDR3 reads CASSYTGGGNGELFF. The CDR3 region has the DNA TGTGCCAGCAGTTACACCGGAGGAGGGAACGGGGAGCTGTTTTTT.

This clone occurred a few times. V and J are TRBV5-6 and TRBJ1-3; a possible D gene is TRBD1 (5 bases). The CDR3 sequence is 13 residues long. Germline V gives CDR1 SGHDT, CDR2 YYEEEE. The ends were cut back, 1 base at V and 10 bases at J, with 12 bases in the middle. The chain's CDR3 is CASSLSGGGTIYF. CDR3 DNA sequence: TGTGCCAGCAGCTTGTCCGGGGGTGGGACCATATATTTT.

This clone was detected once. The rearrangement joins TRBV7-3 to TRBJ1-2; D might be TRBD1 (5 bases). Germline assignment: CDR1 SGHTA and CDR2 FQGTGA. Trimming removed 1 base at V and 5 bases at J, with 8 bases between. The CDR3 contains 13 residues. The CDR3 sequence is CASSLMQGYGYTF. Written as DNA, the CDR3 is TGTGCCAGCAGCTTAATGCAGGGATATGGCTACACCTTC.

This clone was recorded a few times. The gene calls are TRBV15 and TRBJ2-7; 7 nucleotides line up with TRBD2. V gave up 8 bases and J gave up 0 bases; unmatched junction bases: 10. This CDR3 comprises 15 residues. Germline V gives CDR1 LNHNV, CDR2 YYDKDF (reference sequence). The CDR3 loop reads CATGLAVINSYEQYF. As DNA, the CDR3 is TGTGCCACCGGGCTAGCGGTGATCAACTCCTACGAGCAGTACTTC. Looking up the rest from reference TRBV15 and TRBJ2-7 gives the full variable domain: DAMVIQNPRYQVTQFGKPVTLSCSQTLNHNVMYWYQQKSSQAPKLLFHYYDKDFNNEADTPDNFQSRRPNTSFCFLDIRSPGLGDTAMYLCATGLAVINSYEQYFGPGTRLTVT.

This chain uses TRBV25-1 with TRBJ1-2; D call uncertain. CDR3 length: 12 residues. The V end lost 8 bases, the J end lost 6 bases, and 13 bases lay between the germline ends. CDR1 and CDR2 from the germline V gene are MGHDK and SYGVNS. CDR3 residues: CASLGRGNGYTF. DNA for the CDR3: TGTGCCAGCCTTGGGCGGGGAAATGGCTACACCTTC.

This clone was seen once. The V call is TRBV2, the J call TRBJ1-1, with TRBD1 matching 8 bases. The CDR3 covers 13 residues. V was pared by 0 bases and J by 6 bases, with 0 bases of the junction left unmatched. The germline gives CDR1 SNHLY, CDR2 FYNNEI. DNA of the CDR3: TGTGCCAGCAGTGAAGCACAGGGGGCTGAAGCTTTCTTT. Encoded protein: CASSEAQGAEAFF.

The CDR3: CASSRDRILGYTF. The CDR3 region has the DNA TGTGCCAGCAGCCGGGACAGGATTTTGGGCTACACCTTC. The chain is built from TRBV6-5 and TRBJ1-2, with TRBD1 matching 8 bases. Germline assignment: CDR1 MNHEY and CDR2 SVGAGI. The CDR3 extends over 13 amino acids. The junction had 8 bases not matched to a gene; V was cut back by 6 bases and J by 8 bases.

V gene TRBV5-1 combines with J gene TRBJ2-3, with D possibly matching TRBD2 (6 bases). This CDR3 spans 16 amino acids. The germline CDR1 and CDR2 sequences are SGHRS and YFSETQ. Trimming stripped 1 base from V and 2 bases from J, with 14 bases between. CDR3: CASSLLGGMATDTQYF. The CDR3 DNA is TGCGCCAGCAGCTTGTTGGGGGGAATGGCCACAGATACGCAGTATTTT. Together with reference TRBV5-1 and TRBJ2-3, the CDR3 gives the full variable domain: KAGVTQTPRYLIKTRGQQVTLSCSPISGHRSVSWYQQTPGQGLQFLFEYFSETQRNKGNFPGRFSGRQFSNSRSEMNVSTLELGDSALYLCASSLLGGMATDTQYFGPGTRLTVL.

The DNA for the CDR3 is TGTGCCAGCAGCTTAACCTGGACTAGCCGAGACAATGAGCAGTTCTTC. Translation gives CASSLTWTSRDNEQFF. The genes are TRBV7-3 and TRBJ2-1; 8 nucleotides align to TRBD2. CDR1 is SGHTA and CDR2 is FQGTGA in the germline V gene. The J segment lost 5 bases and the V segment lost 0 bases, leaving 6 bases of the junction unmatched. CDR3 length: 16 residues.

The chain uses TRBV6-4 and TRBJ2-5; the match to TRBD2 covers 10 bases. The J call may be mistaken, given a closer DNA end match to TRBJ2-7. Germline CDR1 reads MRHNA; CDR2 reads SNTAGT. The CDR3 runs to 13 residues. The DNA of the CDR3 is TGTGCCAGCAGTCCTAGCGGGAGTTTCGAGCAGTACTTC. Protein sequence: CASSPSGSFEQYF.

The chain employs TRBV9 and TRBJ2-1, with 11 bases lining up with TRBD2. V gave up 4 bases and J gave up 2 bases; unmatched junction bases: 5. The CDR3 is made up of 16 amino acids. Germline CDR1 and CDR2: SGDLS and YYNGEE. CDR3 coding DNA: TGTGCCAGCAGCCACACTAGCGGGAGTCCCTACAATGAGCAGTTCTTC. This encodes CASSHTSGSPYNEQFF.

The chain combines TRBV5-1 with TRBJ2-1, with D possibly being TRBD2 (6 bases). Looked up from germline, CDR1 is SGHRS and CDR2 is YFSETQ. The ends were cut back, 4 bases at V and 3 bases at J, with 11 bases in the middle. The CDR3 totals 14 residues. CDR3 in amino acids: CASSPGGFYNEQFF. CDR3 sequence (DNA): TGCGCCAGCAGCCCTGGAGGGTTCTACAATGAGCAGTTCTTC. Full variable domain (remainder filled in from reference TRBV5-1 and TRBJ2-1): KAGVTQTPRYLIKTRGQQVTLSCSPISGHRSVSWYQQTPGQGLQFLFEYFSETQRNKGNFPGRFSGRQFSNSRSEMNVSTLELGDSALYLCASSPGGFYNEQFFGPGTRLTVL.

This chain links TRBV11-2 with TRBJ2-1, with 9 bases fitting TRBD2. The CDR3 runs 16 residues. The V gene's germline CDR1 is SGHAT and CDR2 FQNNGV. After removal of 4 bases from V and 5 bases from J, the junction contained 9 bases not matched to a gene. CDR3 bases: TGTGCCAGCAGCTCCCAAAGCGGGGGGCCCCACAATGAGCAGTTCTTC. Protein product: CASSSQSGGPHNEQFF.

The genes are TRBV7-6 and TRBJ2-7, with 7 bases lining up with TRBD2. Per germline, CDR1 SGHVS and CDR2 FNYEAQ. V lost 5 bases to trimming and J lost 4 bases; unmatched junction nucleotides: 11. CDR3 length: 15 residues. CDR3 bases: TGTGCCAGCAGCCCCCAGGAGGGAGGGACTTACGAGCAGTACTTC. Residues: CASSPQEGGTYEQYF.

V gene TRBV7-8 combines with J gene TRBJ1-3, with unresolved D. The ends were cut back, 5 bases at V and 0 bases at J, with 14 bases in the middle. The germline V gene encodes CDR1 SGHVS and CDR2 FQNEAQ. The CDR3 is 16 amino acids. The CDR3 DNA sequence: TGTGCCAGCAGCCCACCTGGCCCCAGCTCTGGAAACACCATATATTTT. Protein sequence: CASSPPGPSSGNTIYF.

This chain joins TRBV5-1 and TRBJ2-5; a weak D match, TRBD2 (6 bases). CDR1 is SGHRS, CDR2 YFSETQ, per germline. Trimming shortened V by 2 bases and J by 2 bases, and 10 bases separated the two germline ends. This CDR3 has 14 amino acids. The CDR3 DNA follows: TGCGCCAGCAGCTTTCAGACTAGTCAAGAGACCCAGTACTTC. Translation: CASSFQTSQETQYF.